The clone carrying this T cell receptor (beta chain) showed up many times. Antigen unknown. Unique molecular identifiers were incorporated during preparation of the TCRbeta library. TCRdb used MiXCR to reprocess the PCR reads, holding one entry per CDR3 protein. The table has about 32,000 distinct CDR3 sequences, 6% to 8.5% seen once. This entry belongs to a study of T-cell reconstitution after alpha-beta-depleted transplantation in children. General observations from the study: T-cell numbers and diversity, one year after transplant, stemmed largely from T cells that were newly produced. Some patients' high day-60 TCRbeta diversity was traced to surviving recipient T cells and thymic progenitors. Alpha-beta T cells about two months after transplant reportedly derived from several hundred expanded graft clones.

Germline V gene data show CDR1 as MNHEY and CDR2 as SVGEGT. The V end was cut by 0 bases, the J end by 8 bases, with 5 bases between. This CDR3 is 12 amino acids long. This chain joins TRBV6-2 or TRBV6-3 and TRBJ2-1, with D maybe TRBD2 (5 bases). The TCR sequence derives from a child younger than two who had a stem cell transplant for acute myeloid leukemia, so the T cells may come from the graft donor. This sample comprised peripheral blood, obtained 60 days after TCRalphabeta/CD19-depleted stem cell transplant. CDR3 bases: TGTGCCAGCAGTTACTCTAGCGATGAGCAGTTCTTC. Translated, it gives CASSYSSDEQFF.